The present entry profiles one T cell receptor beta chain with its context. Between the trimmed V and J ends, which lost 4 bases and 5 bases, there was a span of 11 bases. The CDR3 sequence is 14 residues long. Germline loops: CDR1 SGHNT, CDR2 YENEEA. The entry originates in a study of blood T cell repertoires in COVID-19. Authors' data handling: Reference gene primer amplification gave estimated nucleated cell counts. Libraries were prepared by immunoSEQ multiplex PCR; TCRdb keeps only in-frame clonotypes and omits some of them. The D gene and trimming were derived from the DNA, and the V and J assignments and clone size from that table. The sample lists approximately 270,000 clones, roughly 89% occurring once.

The clonotype originates from a man aged 50 to 60 with acute or convalescent COVID-19. Sequencing was done on a sample of peripheral blood. V and J are TRBV11-3 and TRBJ2-2; D is perhaps TRBD1 (6 bases). CDR3 amino acids: CASSSGRGTGELFF. CDR3 nucleotide sequence: TGTGCCAGCAGCTCAGGCAGGGGTACCGGGGAGCTGTTTTTT.